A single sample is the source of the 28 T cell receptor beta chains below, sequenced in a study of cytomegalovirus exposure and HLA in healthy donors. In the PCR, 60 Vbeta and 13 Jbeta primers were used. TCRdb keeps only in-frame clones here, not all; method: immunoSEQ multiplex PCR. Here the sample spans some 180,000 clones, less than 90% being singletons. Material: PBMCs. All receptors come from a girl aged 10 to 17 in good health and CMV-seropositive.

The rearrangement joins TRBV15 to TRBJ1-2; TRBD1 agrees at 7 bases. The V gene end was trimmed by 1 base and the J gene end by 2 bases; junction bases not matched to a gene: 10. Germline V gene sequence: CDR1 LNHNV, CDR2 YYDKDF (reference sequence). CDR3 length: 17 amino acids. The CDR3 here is CATSRGQGVGKNYGYTF. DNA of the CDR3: TGTGCCACCAGCAGAGGACAGGGCGTAGGGAAAAACTATGGCTACACCTTC.

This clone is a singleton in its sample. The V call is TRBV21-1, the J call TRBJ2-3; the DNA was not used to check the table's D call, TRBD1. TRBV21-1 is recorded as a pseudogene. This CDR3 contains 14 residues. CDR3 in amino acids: CATKTGGKTDTQYF. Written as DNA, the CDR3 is TGTGCCACGAAGACAGGGGGAAAGACAGATACGCAGTATTTT.

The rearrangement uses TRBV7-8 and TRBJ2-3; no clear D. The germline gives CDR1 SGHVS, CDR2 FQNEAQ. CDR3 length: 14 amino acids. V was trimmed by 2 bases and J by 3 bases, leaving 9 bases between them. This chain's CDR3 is CASSLLGGTDTQYF. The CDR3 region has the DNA TGTGCCAGCAGCTTACTCGGCGGAACAGATACGCAGTATTTT.

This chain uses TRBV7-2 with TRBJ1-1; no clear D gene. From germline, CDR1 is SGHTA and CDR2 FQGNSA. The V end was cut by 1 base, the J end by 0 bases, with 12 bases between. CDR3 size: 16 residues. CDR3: CASSLGVRLMNTEAFF. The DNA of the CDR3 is TGTGCCAGCAGCTTAGGGGTGCGACTCATGAACACTGAAGCTTTCTTT.

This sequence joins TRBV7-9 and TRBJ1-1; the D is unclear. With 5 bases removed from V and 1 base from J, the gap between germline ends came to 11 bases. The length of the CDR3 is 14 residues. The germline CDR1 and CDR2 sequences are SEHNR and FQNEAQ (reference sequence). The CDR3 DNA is TGTGCCAGCAGCCCAGTGGGAGGGAACACTGAAGCTTTCTTT. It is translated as CASSPVGGNTEAFF. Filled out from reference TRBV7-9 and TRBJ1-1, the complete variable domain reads DTGVSQNPRHKITKRGQNVTFRCDPISEHNRLYWYRQTLGQGPEFLTYFQNEAQLEKSRLLSDRFSAERPKGSFSTLEIQRTEQGDSAMYLCASSPVGGNTEAFFGQGTRLTVV.

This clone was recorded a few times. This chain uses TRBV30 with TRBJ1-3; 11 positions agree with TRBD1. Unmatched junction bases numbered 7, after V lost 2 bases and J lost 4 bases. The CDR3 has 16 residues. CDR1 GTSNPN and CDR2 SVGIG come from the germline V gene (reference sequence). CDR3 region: CAWSIGTGGSGNTIYF. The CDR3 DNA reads TGTGCCTGGAGTATAGGGACAGGGGGATCCGGAAACACCATATATTTT.

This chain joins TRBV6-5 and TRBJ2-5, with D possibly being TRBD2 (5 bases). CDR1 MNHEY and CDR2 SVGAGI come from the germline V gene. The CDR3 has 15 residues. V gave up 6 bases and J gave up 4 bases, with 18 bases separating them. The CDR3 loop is CASSLEAVGRETQYF. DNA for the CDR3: TGTGCCAGCAGCCTGGAGGCCGTAGGACGAGAGACCCAGTACTTC.

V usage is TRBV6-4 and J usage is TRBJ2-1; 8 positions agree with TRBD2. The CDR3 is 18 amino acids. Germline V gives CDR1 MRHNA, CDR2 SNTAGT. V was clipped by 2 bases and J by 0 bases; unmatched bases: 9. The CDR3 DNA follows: TGTGCCAGCAGTGACGGGTGCTCGGGGGGGAGCTCCTACAATGAGCAGTTCTTC. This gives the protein CASSDGCSGGSSYNEQFF.

This CDR3 is CASSLELGANEKLFF. Written as DNA, the CDR3 is TGTGCCAGCAGCTTAGAGTTAGGGGCTAATGAAAAACTGTTTTTT. The chain links TRBV11-2 to TRBJ1-4; D might be TRBD1 (5 bases). CDR1 and CDR2 (germline): SGHAT, FQNNGV. This CDR3 spans 15 amino acids. V shed 0 bases and J shed 3 bases, with 8 bases lying between them.

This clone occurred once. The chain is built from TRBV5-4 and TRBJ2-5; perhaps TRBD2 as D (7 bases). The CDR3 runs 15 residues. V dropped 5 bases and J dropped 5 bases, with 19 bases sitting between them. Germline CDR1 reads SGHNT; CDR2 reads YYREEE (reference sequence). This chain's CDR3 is CASSLSRGARETQYF. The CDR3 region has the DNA TGTGCCAGCAGTCTCAGTCGGGGGGCAAGGGAGACCCAGTACTTC.

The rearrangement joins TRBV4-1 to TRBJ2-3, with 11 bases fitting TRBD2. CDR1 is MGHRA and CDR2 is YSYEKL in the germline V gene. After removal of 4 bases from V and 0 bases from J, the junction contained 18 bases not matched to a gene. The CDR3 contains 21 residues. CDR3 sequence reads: CASSRQGAGASGRSSTDTQYF. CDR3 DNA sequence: TGCGCCAGCAGCCGGCAGGGGGCTGGGGCTAGCGGGAGGAGTAGCACAGATACGCAGTATTTT.

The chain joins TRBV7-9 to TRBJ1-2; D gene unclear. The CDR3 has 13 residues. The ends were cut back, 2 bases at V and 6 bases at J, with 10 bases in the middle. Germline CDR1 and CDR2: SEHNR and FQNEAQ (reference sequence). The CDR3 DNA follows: TGTGCCAGCAGCTTACATGGGAGCGATGGCTACACCTTC. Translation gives CASSLHGSDGYTF.

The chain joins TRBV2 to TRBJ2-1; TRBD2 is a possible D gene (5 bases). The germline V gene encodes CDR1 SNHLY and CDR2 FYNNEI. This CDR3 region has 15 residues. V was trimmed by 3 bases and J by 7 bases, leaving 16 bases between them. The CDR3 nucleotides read TGTGCCAGCAGTGATCGCGGGCCCCGTACGAATGAGCAGTTCTTC. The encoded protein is CASSDRGPRTNEQFF.

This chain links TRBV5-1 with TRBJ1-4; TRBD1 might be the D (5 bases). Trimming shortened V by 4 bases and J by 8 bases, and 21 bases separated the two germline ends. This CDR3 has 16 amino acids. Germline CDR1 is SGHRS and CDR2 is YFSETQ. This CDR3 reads CASSLLGDSAREKLFF. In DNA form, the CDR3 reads TGCGCCAGCAGCCTCCTAGGAGACAGTGCCCGCGAAAAACTGTTTTTT.

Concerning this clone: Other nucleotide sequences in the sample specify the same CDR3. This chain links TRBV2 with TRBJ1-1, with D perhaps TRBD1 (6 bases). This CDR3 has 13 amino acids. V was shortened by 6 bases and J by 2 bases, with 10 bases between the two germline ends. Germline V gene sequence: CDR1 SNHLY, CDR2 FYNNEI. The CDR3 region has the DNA TGTGCCAGCAGCGAACAGGGTAACACTGAAGCTTTCTTT. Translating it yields CASSEQGNTEAFF.

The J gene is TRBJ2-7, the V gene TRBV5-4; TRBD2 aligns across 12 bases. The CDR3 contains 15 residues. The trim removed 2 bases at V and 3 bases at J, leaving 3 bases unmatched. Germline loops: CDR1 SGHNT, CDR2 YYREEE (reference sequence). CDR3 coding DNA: TGTGCCAGCAGCTTACTAGCGGGAGGCTTCTACGAGCAGTACTTC. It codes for CASSLLAGGFYEQYF.

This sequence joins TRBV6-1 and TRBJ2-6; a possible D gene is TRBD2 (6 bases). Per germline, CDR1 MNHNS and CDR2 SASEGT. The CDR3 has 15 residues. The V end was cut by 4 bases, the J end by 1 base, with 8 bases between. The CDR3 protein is CASSAEGSGANVLTF. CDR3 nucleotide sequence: TGTGCCAGCAGTGCGGAGGGATCTGGGGCCAACGTCCTGACTTTC.

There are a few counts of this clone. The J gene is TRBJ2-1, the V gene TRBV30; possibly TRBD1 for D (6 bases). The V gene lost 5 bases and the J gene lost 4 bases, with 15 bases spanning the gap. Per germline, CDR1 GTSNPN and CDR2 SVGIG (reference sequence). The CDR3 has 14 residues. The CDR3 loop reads CAWAPGQRYNEQFF. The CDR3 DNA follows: TGTGCCTGGGCCCCCGGACAGAGATACAATGAGCAGTTCTTC.

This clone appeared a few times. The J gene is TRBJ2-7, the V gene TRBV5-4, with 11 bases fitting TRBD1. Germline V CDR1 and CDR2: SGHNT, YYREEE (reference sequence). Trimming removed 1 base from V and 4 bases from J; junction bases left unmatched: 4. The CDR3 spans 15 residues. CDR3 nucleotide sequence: TGTGCCAGCAGCTTGAGGGGACAGGGGGTTTACGAGCAGTACTTC. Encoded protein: CASSLRGQGVYEQYF.

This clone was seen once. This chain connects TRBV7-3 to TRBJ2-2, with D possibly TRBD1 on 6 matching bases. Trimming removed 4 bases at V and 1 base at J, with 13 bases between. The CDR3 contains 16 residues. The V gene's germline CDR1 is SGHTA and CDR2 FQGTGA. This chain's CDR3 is CASSSTGTRNTGELFF. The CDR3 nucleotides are TGTGCCAGCAGCTCGACCGGGACAAGGAACACCGGGGAGCTGTTTTTT.

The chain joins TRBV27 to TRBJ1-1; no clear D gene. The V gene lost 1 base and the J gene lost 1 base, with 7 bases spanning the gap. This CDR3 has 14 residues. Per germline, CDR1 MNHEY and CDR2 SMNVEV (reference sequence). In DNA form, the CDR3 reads TGTGCCAGCAGTTTATATCCGGGGAACACTGAAGCTTTCTTT. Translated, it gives CASSLYPGNTEAFF.

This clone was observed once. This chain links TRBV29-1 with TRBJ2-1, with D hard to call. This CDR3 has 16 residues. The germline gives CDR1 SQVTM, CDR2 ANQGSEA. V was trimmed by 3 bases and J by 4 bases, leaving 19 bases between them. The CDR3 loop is CSVDRSSSGTYNEQFF. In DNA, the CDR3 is TGCAGCGTTGATCGGAGTTCGAGTGGAACGTACAATGAGCAGTTCTTC.

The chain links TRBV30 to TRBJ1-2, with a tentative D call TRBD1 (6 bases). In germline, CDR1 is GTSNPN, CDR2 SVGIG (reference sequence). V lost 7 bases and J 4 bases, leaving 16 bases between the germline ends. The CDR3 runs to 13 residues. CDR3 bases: TGTGCCTCCCAGATCCAGGGGATCTATGGCTACACCTTC. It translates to CASQIQGIYGYTF. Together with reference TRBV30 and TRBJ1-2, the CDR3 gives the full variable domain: SQTIHQWPATLVQPVGSPLSLECTVEGTSNPNLYWYRQAAGRGLQLLFYSVGIGQISSEVPQNLSASRPQDRQFILSSKKLLLSDSGFYLCASQIQGIYGYTFGSGTRLTVV.

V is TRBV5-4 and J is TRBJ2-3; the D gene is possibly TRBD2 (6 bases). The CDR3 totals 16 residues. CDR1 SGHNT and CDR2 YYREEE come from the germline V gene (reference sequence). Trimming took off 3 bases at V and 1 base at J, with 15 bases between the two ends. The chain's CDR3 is CASSSRLVVGTDTQYF. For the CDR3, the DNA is TGTGCCAGCAGCTCTAGACTAGTAGTAGGCACAGATACGCAGTATTTT.

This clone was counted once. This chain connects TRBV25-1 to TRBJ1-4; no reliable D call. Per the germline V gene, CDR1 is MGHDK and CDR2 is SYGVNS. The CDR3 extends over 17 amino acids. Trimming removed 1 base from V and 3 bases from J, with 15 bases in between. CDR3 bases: TGTGCCAGCAGTGAATCACCCCCACAGCTACCTAATGAAAAACTGTTTTTT. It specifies CASSESPPQLPNEKLFF.

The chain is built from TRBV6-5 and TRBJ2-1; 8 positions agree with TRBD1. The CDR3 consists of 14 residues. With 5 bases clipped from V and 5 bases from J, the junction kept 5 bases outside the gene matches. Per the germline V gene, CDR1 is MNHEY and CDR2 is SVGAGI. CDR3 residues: CASSVIQGDNEQFF. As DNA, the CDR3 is TGTGCCAGCAGTGTAATACAGGGGGACAATGAGCAGTTCTTC.

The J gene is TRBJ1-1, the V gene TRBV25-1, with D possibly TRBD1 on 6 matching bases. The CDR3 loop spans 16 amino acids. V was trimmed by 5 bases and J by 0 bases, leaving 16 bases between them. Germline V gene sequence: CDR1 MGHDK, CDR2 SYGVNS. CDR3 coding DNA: TGTGCCAGCAGTTGGGGATTCGGGACATTGAACACTGAAGCTTTCTTT. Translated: CASSWGFGTLNTEAFF.

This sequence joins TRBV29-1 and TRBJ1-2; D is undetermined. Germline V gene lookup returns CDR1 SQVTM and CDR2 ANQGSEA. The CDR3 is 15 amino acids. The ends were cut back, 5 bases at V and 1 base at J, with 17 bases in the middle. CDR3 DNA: TGCAGCGTTTCCCGAGGCGGGAGATTTAACTATGGCTACACCTTC. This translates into CSVSRGGRFNYGYTF.